Shown below are 11 T cell receptor beta chains from a single sample sequenced in a study of blood T cell repertoires in COVID-19. This table comes from immunoSEQ multiplex PCR, and its TCRdb copy is limited to in-frame clones, with some not included. There are hundreds of thousands of clones in the sample; approximately 78% occur only once, and 4.5% to 6% lies in the top ten. The sample consisted of PBMCs or T cells enriched from blood (not recorded which). The receptor set was obtained from a man between 40 and 49 years old who had been exposed to COVID-19.

CDR3 sequence: CAWSAQGSGETQYF. In nucleotides, the CDR3 is TGTGCCTGGAGTGCACAGGGGTCGGGGGAGACCCAGTACTTC. This sequence joins TRBV30 and TRBJ2-5; 7 positions agree with TRBD1. The CDR3 is 14 residues long. V lost 1 base to trimming and J lost 5 bases; unmatched junction nucleotides: 7. The germline V gene encodes CDR1 GTSNPN and CDR2 SVGIG (reference sequence).

This chain joins TRBV5-6 and TRBJ2-5; no clear D gene. CDR1 is SGHDT, CDR2 YYEEEE, per germline. The CDR3 is 15 residues long. Trimming took 2 bases from V and 1 from J, leaving 12 bases between them. The CDR3 nucleotides read TGTGCCAGCAGCTTTTACAGATATTCCCAAGAGACCCAGTACTTC. This codes for CASSFYRYSQETQYF.

The chain carries TRBV6-5 and TRBJ2-1; 8 nucleotides agree with TRBD2. CDR3 length equals 15 residues. J lost 9 bases, V lost 6 bases, and 13 bases had no gene match. Germline loops: CDR1 MNHEY, CDR2 SVGAGI. CDR3 loop: CASSRKRERTGEQFF. DNA of the CDR3: TGTGCCAGCAGCCGCAAGCGGGAGAGGACGGGTGAGCAGTTCTTC.

The J gene is TRBJ2-7, the V gene TRBV4-1; 7 positions match TRBD1. V shed 5 bases and J 2 bases; nucleotides not matched to a gene: 9. CDR1 and CDR2 from the germline V gene are MGHRA and YSYEKL. The CDR3 totals 15 residues. In nucleotides, the CDR3 is TGCGCCAGCAGCTACAGGGGAGTCGGAACCTACGAGCAGTACTTC. As protein: CASSYRGVGTYEQYF.

This clone showed up just a few times. At one end, the junction sequence differs from germline, possibly due to a read error. V and J are TRBV29-1 and TRBJ1-1; no definite D call. This CDR3 region has 13 residues. Germline values: CDR1 SQVTM, CDR2 ANQGSEA. CDR3 sequence reads: CSVKEQMDTEAFF. The CDR3 bases are TGCAGCGTTAAAGAACAGATGGACACTGAAGCTTTCTTT.

The chain couples TRBV3-1 (or the pseudogene TRBV3-2) to TRBJ1-3, with 7 bases matching TRBD1. J was trimmed by 2 bases and V by 7 bases; bases with no gene match: 5. CDR3 length: 14 amino acids. Per germline, CDR1 LGHDT and CDR2 YNNKEL (reference sequence). CDR3 DNA sequence: TGTGCCAGCACCGGGACAGTAACTGGAAACACCATATATTTT. Protein product: CASTGTVTGNTIYF.

The V gene is TRBV2, the J gene TRBJ2-1, with D tentatively TRBD2 (6 bases). The CDR3 totals 13 residues. Germline V gene lookup returns CDR1 SNHLY and CDR2 FYNNEI. The V end was cut by 1 base, the J end by 9 bases, with 10 bases between. The CDR3 DNA follows: TGTGCCAGCAGTGAAGAGGACTATACTGAGCAGTTCTTC. Amino acids: CASSEEDYTEQFF.

J is TRBJ2-7 and V is TRBV30; perhaps TRBD2 as D (5 bases). Between the trimmed V and J ends, which lost 5 bases and 4 bases, there was a span of 27 bases. CDR1 and CDR2 from the germline V gene are GTSNPN and SVGIG (reference sequence). This CDR3 has 17 amino acids. The CDR3 DNA reads TGTGCCTGGGGTAGGGTACCAAAACCTAATCGGGGTTACGAGCAGTACTTC. Translating it yields CAWGRVPKPNRGYEQYF.

The rearrangement uses TRBV24-1 and TRBJ2-1, with D tentatively TRBD2 (5 bases). The length of the CDR3 is 17 residues. Trimming shortened V by 5 bases and J by 0 bases, and 16 bases separated the two germline ends. CDR1 and CDR2 from the germline V gene are KGHDR and SFDVKD. CDR3 residues: CATSGLTSGSSYNEQFF. CDR3 in DNA: TGTGCCACCAGTGGACTCACGAGCGGAAGCTCCTACAATGAGCAGTTCTTC.

The chain joins TRBV6-5 to TRBJ1-1, with D possibly matching TRBD1 (5 bases). This CDR3 comprises 15 residues. The germline CDR1 and CDR2 sequences are MNHEY and SVGAGI. Trimming cost V 7 bases and J 6 bases, with 21 bases left between them. CDR3 coding DNA: TGTGCCAGCACGCGGGATGGGGCCTTTCGACCTGAAGCTTTCTTT. Protein: CASTRDGAFRPEAFF.

This clone was recorded once. The genes are TRBV19 and TRBJ2-6; 9 bases fit TRBD1. J lost 0 bases, V lost 8 bases, and 11 bases had no gene match. The germline CDR1 and CDR2 sequences are LNHDA and SQIVND (reference sequence). This CDR3 has 18 amino acids. CDR3 residues: CASSPRDRVTSGANVLTF. The CDR3 DNA follows: TGTGCCAGTTCCCCACGGGACAGGGTTACCTCTGGGGCCAACGTCCTGACTTTC.